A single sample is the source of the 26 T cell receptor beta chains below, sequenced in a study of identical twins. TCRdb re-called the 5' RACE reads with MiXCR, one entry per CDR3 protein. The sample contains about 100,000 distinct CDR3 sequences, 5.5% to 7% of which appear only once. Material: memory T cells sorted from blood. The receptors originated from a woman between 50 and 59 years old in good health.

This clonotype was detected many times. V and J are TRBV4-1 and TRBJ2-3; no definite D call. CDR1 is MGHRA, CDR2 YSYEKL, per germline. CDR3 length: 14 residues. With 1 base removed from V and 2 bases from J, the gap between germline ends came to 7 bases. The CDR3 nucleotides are TGCGCCAGCAGCCAAGTTGGCTTCACAGATACGCAGTATTTT. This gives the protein CASSQVGFTDTQYF.

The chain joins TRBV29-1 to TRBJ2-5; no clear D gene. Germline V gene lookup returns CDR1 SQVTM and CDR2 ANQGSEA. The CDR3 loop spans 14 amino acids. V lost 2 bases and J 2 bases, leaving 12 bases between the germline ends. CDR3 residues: CSVEPEAQQETQYF. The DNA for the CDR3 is TGCAGCGTTGAACCCGAGGCCCAACAAGAGACCCAGTACTTC.

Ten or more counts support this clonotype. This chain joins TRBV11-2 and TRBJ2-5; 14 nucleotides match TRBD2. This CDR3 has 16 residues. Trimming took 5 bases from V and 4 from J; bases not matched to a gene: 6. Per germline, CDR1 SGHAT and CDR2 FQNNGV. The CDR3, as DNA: TGTGCCAGCAGCGTGACTAGCGGGAGGGAAGTAGAGACCCAGTACTTC. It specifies CASSVTSGREVETQYF.

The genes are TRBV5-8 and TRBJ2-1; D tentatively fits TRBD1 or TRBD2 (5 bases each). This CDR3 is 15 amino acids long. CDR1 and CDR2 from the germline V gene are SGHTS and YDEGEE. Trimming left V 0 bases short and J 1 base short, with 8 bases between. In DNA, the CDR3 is TGTGCCAGCAGCTTGGTCGGGGCATCCTACAATGAGCAGTTCTTC. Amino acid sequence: CASSLVGASYNEQFF.

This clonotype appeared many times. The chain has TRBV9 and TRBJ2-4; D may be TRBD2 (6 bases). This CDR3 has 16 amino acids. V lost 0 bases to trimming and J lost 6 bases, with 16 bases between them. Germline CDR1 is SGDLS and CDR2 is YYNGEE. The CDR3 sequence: CASSVDWWGSGNIQYF. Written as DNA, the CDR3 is TGTGCCAGCAGCGTAGACTGGTGGGGTAGCGGAAACATTCAGTACTTC. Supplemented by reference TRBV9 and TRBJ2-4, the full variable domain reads DSGVTQTPKHLITATGQRVTLRCSPRSGDLSVYWYQQSLDQGLQFLIQYYNGEERAKGNILERFSAQQFPDLHSELNLSSLELGDSALYFCASSVDWWGSGNIQYFGAGTRLSVL.

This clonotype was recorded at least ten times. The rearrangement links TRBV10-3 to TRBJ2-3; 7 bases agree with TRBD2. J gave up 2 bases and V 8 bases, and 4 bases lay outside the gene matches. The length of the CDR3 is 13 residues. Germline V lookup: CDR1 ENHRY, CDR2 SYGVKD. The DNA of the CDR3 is TGTGCCATCGGGAGGGGCCCCACAGATACGCAGTATTTT. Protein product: CAIGRGPTDTQYF.

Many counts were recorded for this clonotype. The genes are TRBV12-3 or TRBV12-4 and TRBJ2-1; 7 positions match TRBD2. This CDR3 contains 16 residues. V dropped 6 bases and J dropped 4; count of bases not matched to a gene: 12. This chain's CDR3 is CASRTNQRGGYNEQFF. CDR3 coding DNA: TGTGCCAGCAGGACCAACCAGCGGGGCGGGTACAATGAGCAGTTCTTC.

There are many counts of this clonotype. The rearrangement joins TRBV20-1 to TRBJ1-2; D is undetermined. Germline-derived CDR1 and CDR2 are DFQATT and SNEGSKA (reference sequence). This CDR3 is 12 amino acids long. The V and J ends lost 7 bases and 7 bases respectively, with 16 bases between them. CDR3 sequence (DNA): TGCAGTGGCCGGGCAGAACCTACTGGCTACACCTTC. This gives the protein CSGRAEPTGYTF.

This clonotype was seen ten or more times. CDR3 nucleotides: TGTGCCAGCAGCTTTTCCACGATCCAAGAGACCCAGTACTTC. Its translation is CASSFSTIQETQYF. The rearrangement joins TRBV7-6 to TRBJ2-5; D unresolved. The CDR3 loop spans 14 amino acids. Germline CDR1 is SGHVS and CDR2 is FNYEAQ. V lost 3 bases and J 1 base, leaving 9 bases between the germline ends.

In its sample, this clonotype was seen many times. The CDR3 region is CASSQGLEAVQFF. Here the CDR3 DNA reads TGTGCCAGCAGCCAAGGTTTAGAGGCGGTTCAGTTCTTC. This chain uses TRBV3-1 with TRBJ2-1; D gene unclear. V lost 1 base and J lost 13, with 14 bases in between. Germline V CDR1 and CDR2: LGHDT, YNNKEL (reference sequence). The CDR3 contains 13 residues.

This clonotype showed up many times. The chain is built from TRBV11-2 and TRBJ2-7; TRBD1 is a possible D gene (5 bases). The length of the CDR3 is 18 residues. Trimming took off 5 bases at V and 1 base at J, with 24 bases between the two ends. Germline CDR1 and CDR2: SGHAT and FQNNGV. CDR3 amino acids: CASSPIGRLAGKSYEQYF. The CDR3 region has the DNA TGTGCCAGCAGCCCCATAGGTAGGCTGGCAGGGAAATCCTACGAGCAGTACTTC.

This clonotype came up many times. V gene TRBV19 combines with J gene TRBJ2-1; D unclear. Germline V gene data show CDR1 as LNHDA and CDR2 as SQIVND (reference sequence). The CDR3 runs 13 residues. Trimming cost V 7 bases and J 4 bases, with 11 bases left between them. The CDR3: CASTPTGYNEQFF. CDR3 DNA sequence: TGTGCCAGTACTCCGACTGGGTACAATGAGCAGTTCTTC. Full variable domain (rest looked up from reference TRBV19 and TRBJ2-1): DGGITQSPKYLFRKEGQNVTLSCEQNLNHDAMYWYRQDPGQGLRLIYYSQIVNDFQKGDIAEGYSVSREKKESFPLTVTSAQKNPTAFYLCASTPTGYNEQFFGPGTRLTVL.

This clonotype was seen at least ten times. In nucleotides, the CDR3 is TGTGCCAGCAGCTTAGTGGAGGGGATTGGACACAATGAGCAGTTCTTC. Translation gives CASSLVEGIGHNEQFF. The rearrangement links TRBV7-8 to TRBJ2-1; D possibly corresponds to TRBD2 (6 bases). V lost 1 base, J lost 5 bases, and 15 bases lay in between. Germline values: CDR1 SGHVS, CDR2 FQNEAQ. This CDR3 is 16 amino acids long.

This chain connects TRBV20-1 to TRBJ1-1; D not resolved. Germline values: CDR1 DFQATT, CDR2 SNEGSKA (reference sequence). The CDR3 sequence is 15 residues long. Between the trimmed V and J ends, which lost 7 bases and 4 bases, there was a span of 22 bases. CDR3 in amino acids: CSVPGLGVGGTEAFF. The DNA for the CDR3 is TGCAGTGTGCCCGGGCTCGGAGTCGGCGGCACTGAAGCTTTCTTT.

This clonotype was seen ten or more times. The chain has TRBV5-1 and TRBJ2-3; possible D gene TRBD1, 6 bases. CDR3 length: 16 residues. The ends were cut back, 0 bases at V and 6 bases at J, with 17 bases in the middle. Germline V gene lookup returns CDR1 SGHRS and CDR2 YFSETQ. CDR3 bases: TGCGCCAGCAGCTTGGGGGCAGGGGCGCATCGGGATACGCAGTATTTT. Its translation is CASSLGAGAHRDTQYF. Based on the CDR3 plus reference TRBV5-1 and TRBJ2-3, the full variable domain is KAGVTQTPRYLIKTRGQQVTLSCSPISGHRSVSWYQQTPGQGLQFLFEYFSETQRNKGNFPGRFSGRQFSNSRSEMNVSTLELGDSALYLCASSLGAGAHRDTQYFGPGTRLTVL.

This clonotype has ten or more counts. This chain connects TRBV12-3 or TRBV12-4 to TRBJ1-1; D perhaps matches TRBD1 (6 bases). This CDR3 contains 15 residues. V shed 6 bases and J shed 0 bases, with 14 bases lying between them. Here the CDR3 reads CASRPGQTVNTEAFF. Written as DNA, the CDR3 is TGTGCCAGCAGACCAGGACAGACGGTGAACACTGAAGCTTTCTTT.

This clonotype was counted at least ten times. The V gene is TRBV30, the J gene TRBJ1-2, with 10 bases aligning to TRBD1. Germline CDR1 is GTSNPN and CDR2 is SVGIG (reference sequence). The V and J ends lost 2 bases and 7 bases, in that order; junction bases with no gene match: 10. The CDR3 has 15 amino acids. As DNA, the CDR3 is TGTGCCTGGAGTCCCCGGGACAGGGGATCCGGTGGCTACACCTTC. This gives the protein CAWSPRDRGSGGYTF.

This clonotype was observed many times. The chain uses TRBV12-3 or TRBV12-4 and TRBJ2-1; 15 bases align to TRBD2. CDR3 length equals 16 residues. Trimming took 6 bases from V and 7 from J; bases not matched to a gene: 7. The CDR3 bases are TGTGCCAGCAGCTTTGGACTAGCGGGAGGGTGGAATGAGCAGTTCTTC. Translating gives CASSFGLAGGWNEQFF.

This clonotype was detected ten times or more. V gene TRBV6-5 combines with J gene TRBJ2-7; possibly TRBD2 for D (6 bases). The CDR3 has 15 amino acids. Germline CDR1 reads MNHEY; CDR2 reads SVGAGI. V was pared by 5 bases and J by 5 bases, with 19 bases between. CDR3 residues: CASSHIREFRHEQYF. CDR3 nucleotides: TGTGCCAGCAGTCATATACGGGAGTTCAGGCACGAGCAGTACTTC.

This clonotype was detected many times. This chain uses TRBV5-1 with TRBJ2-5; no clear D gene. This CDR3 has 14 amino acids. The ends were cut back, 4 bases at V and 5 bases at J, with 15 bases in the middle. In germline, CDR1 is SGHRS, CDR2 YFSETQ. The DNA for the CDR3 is TGCGCCAGCAGCCCAAACCCGGGTACGGAGACCCAGTACTTC. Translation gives CASSPNPGTETQYF.

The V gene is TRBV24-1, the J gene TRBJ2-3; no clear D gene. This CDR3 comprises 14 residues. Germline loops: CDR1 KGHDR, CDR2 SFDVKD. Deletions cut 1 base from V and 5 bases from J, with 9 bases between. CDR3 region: CATSDFLLGDTQYF. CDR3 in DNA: TGTGCCACCAGTGATTTTCTGTTGGGAGATACGCAGTATTTT.

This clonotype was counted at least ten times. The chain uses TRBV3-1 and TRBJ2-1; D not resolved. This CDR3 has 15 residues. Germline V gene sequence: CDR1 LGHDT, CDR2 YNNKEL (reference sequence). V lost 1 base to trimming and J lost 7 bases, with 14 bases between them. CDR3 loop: CASSQGLVVRNEQFF. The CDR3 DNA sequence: TGTGCCAGCAGCCAAGGTCTAGTAGTTAGGAATGAGCAGTTCTTC.

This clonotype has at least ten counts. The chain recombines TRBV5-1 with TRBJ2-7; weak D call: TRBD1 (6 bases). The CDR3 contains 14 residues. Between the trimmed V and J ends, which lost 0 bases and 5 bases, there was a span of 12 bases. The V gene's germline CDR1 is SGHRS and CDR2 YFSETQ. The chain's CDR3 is CASSLGQGLDEQYF. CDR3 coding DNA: TGCGCCAGCAGCTTGGGTCAGGGGCTTGACGAGCAGTACTTC.

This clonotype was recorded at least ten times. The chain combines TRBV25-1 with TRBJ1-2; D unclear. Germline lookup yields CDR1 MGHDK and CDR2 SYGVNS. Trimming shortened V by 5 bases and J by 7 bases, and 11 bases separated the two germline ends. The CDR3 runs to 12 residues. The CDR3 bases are TGTGCCAGCAGTCCGGGGATTGGTGGCTACACCTTC. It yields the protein CASSPGIGGYTF.

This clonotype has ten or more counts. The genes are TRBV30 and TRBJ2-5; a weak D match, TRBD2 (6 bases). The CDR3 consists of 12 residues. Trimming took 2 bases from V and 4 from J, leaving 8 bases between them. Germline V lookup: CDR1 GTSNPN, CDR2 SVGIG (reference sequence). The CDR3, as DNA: TGTGCCTGGAGTTTACTAGCAGAGACCCAGTACTTC. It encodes CAWSLLAETQYF.

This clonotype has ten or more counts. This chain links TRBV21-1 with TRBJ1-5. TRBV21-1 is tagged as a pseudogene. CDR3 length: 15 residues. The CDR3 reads CASGRAGYSNQPQHF. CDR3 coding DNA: TGTGCCAGCGGTCGGGCCGGCTATAGCAATCAGCCCCAGCATTTT.